Here is one TCR beta chain with its context. As yet, its antigen is unknown. These data are taken from a study of shared clonotypes between healthy human individuals. The CDR3 extends over 16 amino acids. V lost 3 bases and J 3 bases, leaving 19 bases between the germline ends. The germline gives CDR1 SGHRS, CDR2 YFSETQ. Data came from immunoSEQ multiplex PCR; TCRdb stores just in-frame clones and leaves some out. The sample has some 980,000 clones; approximately 80% are singletons. Study-wide points: Non-shared clonotypes were found to have lower generation probabilities than the clonotypes that were shared by all four of the sorted-subset donors.

The material sequenced was memory CD4+ T cells sorted from blood. Described subset: CD45RA-negative fraction. The receptor was derived from a man aged 18 to 29 in good health. The chain carries TRBV5-1 and TRBJ2-7; weak D call: TRBD2 (5 bases). The CDR3 DNA reads TGCGCCAGCAGCTCCGACCCGACGGCGGGTCTCTACGAGCAGTACTTC. It codes for CASSSDPTAGLYEQYF.